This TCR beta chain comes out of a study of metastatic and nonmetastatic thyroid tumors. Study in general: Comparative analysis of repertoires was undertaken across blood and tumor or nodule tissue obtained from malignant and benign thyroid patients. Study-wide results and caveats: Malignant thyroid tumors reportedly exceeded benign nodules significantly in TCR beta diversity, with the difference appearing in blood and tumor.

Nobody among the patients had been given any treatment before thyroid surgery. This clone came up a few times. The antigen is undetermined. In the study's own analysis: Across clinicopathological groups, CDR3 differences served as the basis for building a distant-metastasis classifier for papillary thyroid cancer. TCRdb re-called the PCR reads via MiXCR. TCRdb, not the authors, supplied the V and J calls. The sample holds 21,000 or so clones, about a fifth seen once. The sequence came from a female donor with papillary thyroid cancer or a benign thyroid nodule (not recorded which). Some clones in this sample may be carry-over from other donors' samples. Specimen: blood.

CDR3 residues: CSVGSSSGNTIYF. CDR3 DNA: TGCAGCGTTGGTTCCAGCTCTGGAAACACCATATATTTT. This rearrangement joins TRBV29-1 to TRBJ1-3; no clear D. The CDR3 consists of 13 residues. With 4 bases removed from V and 0 bases from J, the gap between germline ends came to 7 bases. Per the germline V gene, CDR1 is SQVTM and CDR2 is ANQGSEA.